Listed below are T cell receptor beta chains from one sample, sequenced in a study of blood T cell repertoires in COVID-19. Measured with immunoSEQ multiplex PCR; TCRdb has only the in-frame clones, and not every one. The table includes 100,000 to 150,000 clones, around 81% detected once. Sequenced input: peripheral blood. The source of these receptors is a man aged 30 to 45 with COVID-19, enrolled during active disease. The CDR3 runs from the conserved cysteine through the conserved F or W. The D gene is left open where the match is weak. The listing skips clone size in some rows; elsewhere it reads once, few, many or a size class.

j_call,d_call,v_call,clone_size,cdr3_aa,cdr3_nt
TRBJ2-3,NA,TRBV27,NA,CASSRGPGLDTQYF,TGTGCCAGCAGTAGAGGACCTGGACTAGATACGCAGTATTTT
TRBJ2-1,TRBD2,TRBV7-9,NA,CASSPGLAGVSYNEQFF,TGTGCCAGCAGCCCGGGACTAGCGGGGGTCTCCTACAATGAGCAGTTCTTC
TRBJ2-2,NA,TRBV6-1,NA,CASSGGRSSGNTGELFF,TGTGCCAGCAGTGGGGGGAGGTCCTCCGGTAACACCGGGGAGCTGTTTTTT
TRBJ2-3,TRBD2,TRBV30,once,CAWSLAGGTDTQYF,TGTGCCTGGAGTCTAGCGGGAGGTACAGATACGCAGTATTTT
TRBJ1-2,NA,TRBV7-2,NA,CASSLARGSGYTF,TGTGCCAGCAGCTTAGCGCGGGGGAGTGGCTACACCTTC
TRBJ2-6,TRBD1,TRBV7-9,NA,CASSNGTGGASGANVLTF,TGTGCCAGCAGCAATGGGACAGGGGGCGCATCTGGGGCCAACGTCCTGACTTTC
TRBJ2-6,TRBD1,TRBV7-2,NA,CASSGRGLGANVLTF,TGTGCCAGCAGCGGTAGGGGGCTTGGGGCCAACGTCCTGACTTTC
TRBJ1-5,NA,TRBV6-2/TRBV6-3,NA,CASSLQALQPQHF,TGTGCCAGCAGTCTACAGGCCCTTCAGCCCCAGCATTTT
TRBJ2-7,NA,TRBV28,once,CASREAEPYEQYF,TGTGCCAGCAGGGAGGCCGAACCCTACGAGCAGTACTTC
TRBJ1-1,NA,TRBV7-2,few,CASSLTAMNTEAFF,TGTGCCAGCAGCTTAACAGCTATGAACACTGAAGCTTTCTTT
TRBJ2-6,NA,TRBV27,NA,CASKYSSGANVLTF,TGTGCCAGCAAGTACAGCTCTGGGGCCAACGTCCTGACTTTC
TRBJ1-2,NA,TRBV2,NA,CASMGRGGYTF,TGTGCCAGCATGGGCAGGGGAGGCTACACCTTC
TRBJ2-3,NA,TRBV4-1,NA,CASSLRSNRGGGTDTQYF,TGCGCCAGCAGCCTAAGGAGCAACAGGGGGGGCGGCACAGATACGCAGTATTTT
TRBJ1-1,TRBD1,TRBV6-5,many,CASRIQGDTEAFF,TGTGCCAGCAGGATACAGGGGGACACTGAAGCTTTCTTT
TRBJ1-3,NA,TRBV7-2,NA,CASSSAPLTTGNTIYF,TGTGCCAGCAGCTCCGCACCGCTTACTACTGGAAACACCATATATTTT
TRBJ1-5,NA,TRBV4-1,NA,CASSQTTLGNQPQHF,TGCGCCAGCAGCCAAACTACACTAGGCAATCAGCCCCAGCATTTT
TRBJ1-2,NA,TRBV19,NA,CASSSDRTFYGYTF,TGTGCCAGTAGCTCAGACAGGACCTTCTATGGCTACACCTTC
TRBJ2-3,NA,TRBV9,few,CASSVGTTQQDTQYF,TGTGCCAGCAGCGTAGGTACGACCCAACAGGATACGCAGTATTTT
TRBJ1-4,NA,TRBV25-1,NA,CASSESGSSTWGNEKLFF,TGTGCCAGCAGTGAAAGCGGCAGTTCAACGTGGGGTAATGAAAAACTGTTTTTT
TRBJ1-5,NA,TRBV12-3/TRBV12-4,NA,CASSLSPQPQHF,TGTGCCAGCAGTTTGAGTCCTCAGCCCCAGCATTTT
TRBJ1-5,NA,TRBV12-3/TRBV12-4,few,CASSLEENQPQHF,TGTGCCAGCAGTTTGGAGGAGAATCAGCCCCAGCATTTT
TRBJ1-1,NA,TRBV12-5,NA,CASGLMELIMNTEAFF,TGTGCTAGTGGTTTGATGGAGTTGATCATGAACACTGAAGCTTTCTTT
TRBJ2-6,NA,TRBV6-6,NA,CASSYGGSGANVLTF,TGTGCCAGCAGTTACGGGGGGTCCGGGGCCAACGTCCTGACTTTC
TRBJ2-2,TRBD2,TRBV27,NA,CASSLRGRGGAGELFF,TGTGCCAGCAGCTTAAGAGGGCGCGGGGGGGCCGGGGAGCTGTTTTTT
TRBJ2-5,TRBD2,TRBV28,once,CASTTDGLASETQYF,TGTGCCAGCACCACGGACGGACTAGCATCTGAGACCCAGTACTTC
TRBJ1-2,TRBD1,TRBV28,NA,CASSLFRDRNYGYTF,TGTGCCAGCAGTTTATTCCGGGACAGGAACTATGGCTACACCTTC
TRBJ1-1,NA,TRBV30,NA,CAWTQMNTEAFF,TGTGCCTGGACACAAATGAACACTGAAGCTTTCTTT
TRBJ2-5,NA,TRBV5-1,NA,CASSLAGGGETQYF,TGCGCCAGCAGCTTGGCGGGGGGCGGGGAGACCCAGTACTTC
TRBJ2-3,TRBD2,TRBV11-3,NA,CASSSRGHSGDTDTQYF,TGTGCCAGCAGCTCAAGAGGACATAGCGGGGATACAGATACGCAGTATTTT
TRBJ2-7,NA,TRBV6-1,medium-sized,CASSDRGGPYEQYF,TGTGCCAGCAGTGATAGGGGGGGCCCCTACGAGCAGTACTTC
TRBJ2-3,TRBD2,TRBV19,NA,CASKVLAGDPDTQYF,TGTGCCAGTAAGGTTCTAGCGGGAGACCCAGATACGCAGTATTTT
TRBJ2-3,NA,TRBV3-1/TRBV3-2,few,CASSVQGGDTQYF,TGTGCCAGCAGCGTACAGGGGGGGGATACGCAGTATTTT
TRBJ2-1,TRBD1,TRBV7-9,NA,CASSSSLTGVMFF,TGTGCCAGCAGCTCTTCCTTAACAGGGGTTATGTTCTTC
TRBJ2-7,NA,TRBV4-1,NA,CASSRDIASYEQYF,TGCGCCAGCAGCCGGGACATAGCGTCCTACGAGCAGTACTTC
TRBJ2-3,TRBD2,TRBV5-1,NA,CASSRTSGGDTDTQYF,TGCGCCAGCAGCCGGACTAGCGGGGGAGACACAGATACGCAGTATTTT
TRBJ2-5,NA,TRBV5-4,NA,CASINRARGMETQYF,TGTGCCAGCATCAATAGGGCACGCGGGATGGAGACCCAGTACTTC
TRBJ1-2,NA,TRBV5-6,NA,CASSWGVRASYGYTF,TGTGCCAGCAGCTGGGGTGTGAGGGCGTCGTATGGCTACACCTTC
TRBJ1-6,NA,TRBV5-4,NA,CASSFGGVSNSPLHF,TGTGCCAGCAGCTTTGGGGGGGTTAGTAATTCACCCCTCCACTTT
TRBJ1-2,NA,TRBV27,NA,CASSHTGKTSLGYGYTF,TGTGCCAGCAGTCATACAGGGAAGACCTCCCTAGGGTATGGCTACACCTTC
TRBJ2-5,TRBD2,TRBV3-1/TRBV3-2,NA,CASSPTRDYIGTQYF,TGTGCCAGCAGCCCGACTAGGGACTATATCGGGACCCAGTACTTC
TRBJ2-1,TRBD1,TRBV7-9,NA,CASSPQTGAYNEQFF,TGTGCCAGCAGCCCCCAGACAGGGGCGTACAATGAGCAGTTCTTC
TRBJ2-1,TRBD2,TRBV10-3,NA,CAISAGEGGREQFF,TGTGCCATCAGTGCGGGGGAGGGAGGACGGGAGCAGTTCTTC
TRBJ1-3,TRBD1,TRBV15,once,CATKKTGGNTIYF,TGTGCCACCAAAAAGACAGGGGGAAACACCATATATTTT
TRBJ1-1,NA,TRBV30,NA,CAWSLGAMNTEAFF,TGTGCCTGGAGTTTGGGGGCTATGAACACTGAAGCTTTCTTT
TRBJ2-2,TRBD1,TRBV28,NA,CASSLGSDRVVGELFF,TGTGCCAGCAGTTTAGGTTCGGACAGGGTAGTTGGGGAGCTGTTTTTT
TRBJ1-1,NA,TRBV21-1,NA,CASSKPQGPNTEAFF,TGTGCCAGCAGCAAACCACAGGGACCGAACACTGAAGCTTTCTTT
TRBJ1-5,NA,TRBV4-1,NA,CASSHGTLNNQPQHF,TGCGCCAGCAGCCACGGGACACTAAACAATCAGCCCCAGCATTTT
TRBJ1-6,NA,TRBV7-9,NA,CASSLKGVHNSPLHF,TGTGCCAGCAGCTTAAAGGGGGTTCATAATTCACCCCTCCACTTT
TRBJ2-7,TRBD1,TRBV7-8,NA,CASSLTGANEQYF,TGTGCCAGCAGCTTAACAGGGGCAAACGAGCAGTACTTC
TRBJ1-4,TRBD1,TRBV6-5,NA,CASSPLGTGGLKLFF,TGTGCCAGCAGTCCTCTCGGGACAGGGGGCTTAAAACTGTTTTTT